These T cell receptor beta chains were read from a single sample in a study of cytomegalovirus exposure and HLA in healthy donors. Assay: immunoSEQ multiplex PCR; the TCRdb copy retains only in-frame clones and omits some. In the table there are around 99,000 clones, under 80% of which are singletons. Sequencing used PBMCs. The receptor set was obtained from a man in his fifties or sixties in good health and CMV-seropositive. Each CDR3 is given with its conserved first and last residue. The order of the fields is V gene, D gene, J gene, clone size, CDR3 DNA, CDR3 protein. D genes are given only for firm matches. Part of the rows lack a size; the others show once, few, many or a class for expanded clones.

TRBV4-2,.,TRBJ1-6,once,TGTGCCAGCAGCCAAGATCCTACGGGGGGGATTGGTTCACCCCTCCACTTT,CASSQDPTGGIGSPLHF
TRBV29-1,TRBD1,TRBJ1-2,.,TGCAGCGTCGTAGACAGGGGTGGTGGCTACACCTTT,CSVVDRGGGYTF
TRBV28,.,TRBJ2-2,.,TGTGCCAGCAGGGGGCCGCACACCGGGGAGCTGTTTTTT,CASRGPHTGELFF
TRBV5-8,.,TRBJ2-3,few,TGTGCCAGCAGCCCAGGACTGCCCACAGATACGCAGTATTTT,CASSPGLPTDTQYF
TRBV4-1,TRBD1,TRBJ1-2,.,TGCGCCAGCAGCCAGCAAAGCGGGACAGGCTATGGCTACACCTTC,CASSQQSGTGYGYTF
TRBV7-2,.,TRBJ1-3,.,TGTGCCAGCAGCGGTGACGGGTTCTATGGAAACACCATATATTTT,CASSGDGFYGNTIYF
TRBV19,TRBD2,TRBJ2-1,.,TGTGCCAGCTCAAGCGGGGGGCAAAACAATGAGCAGTTCTTC,CASSSGGQNNEQFF
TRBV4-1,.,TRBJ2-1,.,TGCGCCAGCAGCCAAGAGCAGGGGAAGTATGAGCAGTTCTTC,CASSQEQGKYEQFF
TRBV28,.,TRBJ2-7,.,TGTGCCAGCAGTCCCAGTAACGAGCAGTACTTC,CASSPSNEQYF
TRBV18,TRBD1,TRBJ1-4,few,TGTGCCAGCTCACACGGAACAGGGGGCTATGAAAAACTGTTTTTT,CASSHGTGGYEKLFF
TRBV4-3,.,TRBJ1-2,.,TGCGCCAGCAGCCAAGCCCCCCCGGGAGATACCTATGGCTACACCTTC,CASSQAPPGDTYGYTF
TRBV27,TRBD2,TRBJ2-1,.,TGTGCCAGCAGTTTATCAGCGTGGGCTAGCGGGGAGAATGAGCAGTTCTTC,CASSLSAWASGENEQFF
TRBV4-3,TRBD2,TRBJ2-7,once,TGCGCCAGCAGCCAAGAATGGAGCGGGGCCAACTACGAGCAGTACTTC,CASSQEWSGANYEQYF
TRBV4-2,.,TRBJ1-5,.,TGTGCCAGCAGCCAAGAGAGAGGGGGGGATGGTGTCAATCAGCCCCAGCATTTT,CASSQERGGDGVNQPQHF
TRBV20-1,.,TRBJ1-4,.,TGCAGTGCTAATCTCAATGAAAAACTGTTTTTT,CSANLNEKLFF
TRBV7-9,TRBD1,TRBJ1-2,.,TGTGCCAGCAGCTGGGCTCATGGGACAGCTAACTATGGCTACACCTTC,CASSWAHGTANYGYTF
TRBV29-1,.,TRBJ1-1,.,TGCAGCGTTGACACAGGGCTCGGCACTGAAGCTTTCTTT,CSVDTGLGTEAFF
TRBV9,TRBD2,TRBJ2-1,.,TGTGCCAGCAGCGGGCCGGGGGGGTCCTACAATGAGCAGTTCTTC,CASSGPGGSYNEQFF
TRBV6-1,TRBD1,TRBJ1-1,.,TGTGCCAGCAGCAGTCCGGGACAGGGAGTGACTGAAGCTTTCTTT,CASSSPGQGVTEAFF
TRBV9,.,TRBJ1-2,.,TGTGCCAGCAGCGACCTTTGGGGGCGCGGCTACACCTTC,CASSDLWGRGYTF
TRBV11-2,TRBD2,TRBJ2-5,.,TGTGCCAGCAGCTTAGGTGGGGGAGGGGAGACCCAGTACTTC,CASSLGGGGETQYF
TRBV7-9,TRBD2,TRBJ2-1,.,TGTGCCAGCAGCTCCCGGGGGGGGGTCTTGAGTGAGCAGTTCTTC,CASSSRGGVLSEQFF
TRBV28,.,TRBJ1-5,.,TGTGCCAGCAGTTTAGGAGGGTCGGGTCAGCCCCAGCATTTT,CASSLGGSGQPQHF